This TCR beta chain was documented in a study of beta chain features in type 1 diabetes. Study-level results: Moderate yet significant TCRB CDR3 shortening was seen in Type 1 diabetes patients in all four CD4+ subsets. Fewer insertions but more deletions were seen at VDJ junctions in type 1 diabetes patients. PCR might favor shorter templates, but any such skew would affect patients and controls equally. Cells carrying high TCR expression could end up over-represented when cDNA is sequenced.

As every portion of the isolated RNA was reverse transcribed, the sequencing read expressed TCRB transcripts. Libraries were prepared by immunoSEQ multiplex PCR; TCRdb keeps only in-frame clonotypes and omits some of them. The table records 550,000 to 850,000 clones, 13% of them present only once. Regarding this clone: Its cognate antigen is unknown.

Germline-derived CDR1 and CDR2 are SGHAT and FQNNGV. With 4 bases removed from V and 1 base from J, the gap between germline ends came to 10 bases. The CDR3 loop spans 14 amino acids. The sequence derives from a man between 18 and 35 years old with type 1 diabetes. This chain joins TRBV11-2 and TRBJ2-5; the D is unclear. Sequencing input: naive CD4+ T cells from blood. CDR3: CASSSRTGQETQYF. The CDR3 DNA reads TGTGCCAGCAGCTCTAGGACGGGCCAAGAGACCCAGTACTTC.